A single sample gave rise to the 18 T cell receptor beta chains below, sequenced in a study of OX40 agonist ivuxolimab in advanced cancers. This table comes from immunoSEQ multiplex PCR, and its TCRdb copy is limited to in-frame clones, with some not included. The sample consists of around 70,000 clones, about 86% of them appearing once. The source was CD4+ or CD8+ T cells sorted from blood, collected in a trial of the OX40 agonist ivuxolimab. These receptors all come from an adult with an advanced solid tumor such as melanoma, head and neck, liver or kidney cancer.

The chain carries TRBV25-1 and TRBJ2-2; D might be TRBD1 or TRBD2, each matching 6 bases. From germline, CDR1 is MGHDK and CDR2 SYGVNS. V gave up 6 bases and J gave up 4 bases, with 12 bases separating them. The CDR3 covers 14 residues. The CDR3: CASRGGPSTGELFF. The CDR3 nucleotides read TGTGCCAGCAGAGGGGGGCCGAGCACCGGGGAGCTGTTTTTT. Looking up the rest from reference TRBV25-1 and TRBJ2-2 gives the full variable domain: EADIYQTPRYLVIGTGKKITLECSQTMGHDKMYWYQQDPGMELHLIHYSYGVNSTEKGDLSSESTVSRIRTEHFPLTLESARPSHTSQYLCASRGGPSTGELFFGEGSRLTVL.

The rearrangement uses TRBV28 and TRBJ1-2; possibly TRBD1 for D (6 bases). Germline loops: CDR1 MDHEN, CDR2 SYDVKM. Trimming cost V 8 bases and J 1 base, with 8 bases left between them. This CDR3 spans 12 amino acids. CDR3 coding DNA: TGTGCCAGCCGGACAGTTAACTATGGCTACACCTTC. This encodes CASRTVNYGYTF.

CDR3 amino acids: CASSFGAAPSYEQYF. CDR3 coding DNA: TGTGCCAGCAGCTTCGGCGCGGCCCCATCCTACGAGCAGTACTTC. The gene calls are TRBV7-2 and TRBJ2-7; D not resolved. Trimming pared 3 bases from V and 1 base from J, leaving 13 bases between. Germline assignment: CDR1 SGHTA and CDR2 FQGNSA. The CDR3 is 15 amino acids.

This sequence joins TRBV10-3 and TRBJ2-5; 8 bases map to TRBD2. CDR3 length: 15 residues. V was clipped by 4 bases and J by 0 bases; unmatched bases: 4. Germline V gives CDR1 ENHRY, CDR2 SYGVKD. The CDR3 loop reads CAISGLAGHQETQYF. The CDR3 nucleotides read TGTGCCATCAGTGGGCTAGCGGGCCACCAAGAGACCCAGTACTTC.

This clone was counted a single time. Written as DNA, the CDR3 is TGTGCCAGCAGTGACGATACTAGCGGGGGGACAGATACGCAGTATTTT. Translated: CASSDDTSGGTDTQYF. The chain links TRBV27 to TRBJ2-3; 12 bases map to TRBD2. The CDR3 runs to 16 residues. The trim removed 5 bases at V and 3 bases at J, leaving 6 bases unmatched. Germline CDR1 MNHEY, CDR2 SMNVEV (reference sequence).

This clone occurred a few times. The rearrangement links TRBV7-9 to TRBJ1-1; no reliable D call. The CDR3 is 14 residues long. The V gene lost 5 bases and the J gene lost 1 base, with 11 bases spanning the gap. Germline CDR1 is SEHNR and CDR2 is FQNEAQ (reference sequence). CDR3 bases: TGTGCCAGCAGCCTATATCGCAAGAACACTGAAGCTTTCTTT. This encodes CASSLYRKNTEAFF.

V is TRBV19 and J is TRBJ2-3; tentative D call: TRBD1 (5 bases). Germline-derived CDR1 and CDR2 are LNHDA and SQIVND (reference sequence). CDR3 length equals 15 residues. The V and J ends lost 5 bases and 1 base respectively, with 13 bases between them. DNA of the CDR3: TGTGCCAGTAGTTACACCCTGACAGGCACAGATACGCAGTATTTT. Encoded protein: CASSYTLTGTDTQYF.

The chain combines TRBV5-1 with TRBJ1-1; perhaps TRBD1 as D (5 bases). The CDR3 has 14 amino acids. Germline loops: CDR1 SGHRS, CDR2 YFSETQ. Trimming took off 4 bases at V and 1 base at J, with 11 bases between the two ends. CDR3 amino acids: CASSIGQPNTEAFF. CDR3 nucleotide sequence: TGCGCCAGCAGCATAGGACAACCGAACACTGAAGCTTTCTTT.

The chain carries TRBV2 and TRBJ2-1, with TRBD2 matching over 9 bases. The CDR3 loop spans 14 amino acids. After removal of 4 bases from V and 7 bases from J, the junction contained 5 bases not matched to a gene. Germline V gene data show CDR1 as SNHLY and CDR2 as FYNNEI. CDR3 in amino acids: CASSVAGGPNEQFF. The CDR3 region has the DNA TGTGCCAGCAGTGTGGCGGGGGGGCCGAATGAGCAGTTCTTC.

The V gene is TRBV6-1, the J gene TRBJ2-5, with D maybe TRBD2 (7 bases). Trimming pared 7 bases from V and 5 bases from J, leaving 17 bases between. This CDR3 comprises 14 residues. Germline-derived CDR1 and CDR2 are MNHNS and SASEGT. CDR3 residues: CASIKEGGTETQYF. The CDR3 DNA sequence: TGTGCCAGCATTAAAGAGGGGGGGACGGAGACCCAGTACTTC.

The rearrangement uses TRBV6-5 and TRBJ2-7, with 11 bases fitting TRBD2. CDR1 is MNHEY, CDR2 SVGAGI, per germline. This CDR3 spans 15 amino acids. V dropped 7 bases and J dropped 9; count of bases not matched to a gene: 14. The CDR3 reads CASKGLAGGGRVQYF. In DNA, the CDR3 is TGTGCCAGCAAGGGGCTAGCGGGGGGTGGAAGGGTGCAGTACTTC.

The sample holds one count of this clone. The CDR3 DNA reads TGTGCCAGCAGACGCTACAGCCCGACCTACGAGCAGTACTTC. Amino acid sequence: CASRRYSPTYEQYF. The V and J genes are TRBV6-5 and TRBJ2-7; no firm D call. The length of the CDR3 is 14 residues. V was shortened by 6 bases and J by 2 bases, with 14 bases between the two germline ends. CDR1 is MNHEY and CDR2 is SVGAGI in the germline V gene.

As DNA, the CDR3 is TGTGCCAGTAGTATTTCCAGGGCAGATACGCAGTATTTT. It is translated as CASSISRADTQYF. This rearrangement joins TRBV19 to TRBJ2-3, with a tentative D call TRBD1 (5 bases). Trimming shortened V by 3 bases and J by 4 bases, and 8 bases separated the two germline ends. The germline gives CDR1 LNHDA, CDR2 SQIVND (reference sequence). The CDR3 has 13 residues.

The CDR3 DNA reads TGCAGCGCGCCGGGACTCAGACACAATGAGCAGTTCTTC. Its protein is CSAPGLRHNEQFF. The chain carries TRBV29-1 and TRBJ2-1; tentative D call: TRBD2 (6 bases). The CDR3 totals 13 residues. The ends were cut back, 7 bases at V and 5 bases at J, with 15 bases in the middle. The germline gives CDR1 SQVTM, CDR2 ANQGSEA.

J is TRBJ1-2 and V is TRBV29-1; D is uncertain. Trimming removed 2 bases from V and 5 bases from J, with 9 bases in between. The CDR3 sequence is 12 residues long. Germline V lookup: CDR1 SQVTM, CDR2 ANQGSEA. CDR3 sequence reads: CSVEHRGYGYTF. The DNA for the CDR3 is TGCAGCGTTGAACACCGCGGTTATGGCTACACCTTC.

This clone was seen only once. The chain is built from TRBV7-9 and TRBJ2-2, with no clear D. The CDR3 runs to 14 residues. Trimming cost V 0 bases and J 3 bases, with 5 bases left between them. Per the germline V gene, CDR1 is SEHNR and CDR2 is FQNEAQ (reference sequence). The CDR3 region is CASSLASDTGELFF. In DNA, the CDR3 is TGTGCCAGCAGCTTAGCGTCAGACACCGGGGAGCTGTTTTTT. Variable domain in full (rest from reference TRBV7-9 and TRBJ2-2): DTGVSQNPRHKITKRGQNVTFRCDPISEHNRLYWYRQTLGQGPEFLTYFQNEAQLEKSRLLSDRFSAERPKGSFSTLEIQRTEQGDSAMYLCASSLASDTGELFFGEGSRLTVL.

In this sample, this clone turned up a few times. V usage is TRBV12-1 and J usage is TRBJ1-2; the table's D call of TRBD1 was not tested on the DNA. TRBV12-1 represents a pseudogene. This CDR3 region has 16 residues. The CDR3, as DNA: TGTGCCAGCAGCTTTAGTCTTCCAGATGGTGCCTCTGGCTACACCTTC. Encoded protein: CASSFSLPDGASGYTF.

The chain joins TRBV11-1 to TRBJ2-7, with a weak D call TRBD2 (5 bases). From germline, CDR1 is SGHAT and CDR2 FQDESV (reference sequence). V was shortened by 5 bases and J by 0 bases, with 11 bases between the two germline ends. The CDR3 totals 14 residues. In DNA form, the CDR3 reads TGTGCCAGCAGCCGGACTGACTACTCCTACGAGCAGTACTTC. It codes for CASSRTDYSYEQYF.